Each of the 26 T cell receptor beta chains below was sequenced from the same sample in a study of OX40 agonist ivuxolimab in advanced cancers. TCRdb keeps only in-frame clones here, not all; method: immunoSEQ multiplex PCR. The sample includes 70,000 or so clones, approximately 85% of them seen just once. Sample: CD4+ or CD8+ T cells sorted from blood, taken in a trial of the OX40 agonist ivuxolimab. Source of these receptors: an adult with an advanced solid tumor such as melanoma, head and neck, liver or kidney cancer.

A single count supports this clone. The chain carries TRBV10-3 and TRBJ2-1; the match to TRBD2 covers 10 bases. CDR3 size: 16 residues. Germline V CDR1 and CDR2: ENHRY, SYGVKD. V trimming: 3 bases; J trimming: 1 base; junction bases outside the gene matches: 3. CDR3 DNA sequence: TGTGCCATCAGTGACTTAGCGGGAGGATCCTACAATGAGCAGTTCTTC. Its translation is CAISDLAGGSYNEQFF.

The chain combines TRBV7-6 with TRBJ1-1; D gene uncertain. V lost 2 bases and J 2 bases, leaving 6 bases between the germline ends. In germline, CDR1 is SGHVS, CDR2 FNYEAQ. This CDR3 spans 13 amino acids. This CDR3 is CASSLSYNTEAFF. CDR3 nucleotides: TGTGCCAGCAGCTTATCCTATAACACTGAAGCTTTCTTT. The full variable domain, its missing parts supplied by reference TRBV7-6 and TRBJ1-1, is GAGVSQSPRYKVTKRGQDVALRCDPISGHVSLYWYRQALGQGPEFLTYFNYEAQQDKSGLPNDRFSAERPEGSISTLTIQRTEQRDSAMYRCASSLSYNTEAFFGQGTRLTVV.

The chain recombines TRBV27 with TRBJ2-3, with D hard to call. CDR3 size: 11 residues. Germline CDR1 is MNHEY and CDR2 is SMNVEV (reference sequence). The V end was cut by 3 bases, the J end by 6 bases, with 4 bases between. In nucleotides, the CDR3 is TGTGCCAGCAGTTTGAGGGATACGCAGTATTTT. Translated: CASSLRDTQYF.

This sequence joins TRBV19 and TRBJ1-1; D is uncertain. CDR1 is LNHDA and CDR2 is SQIVND in the germline V gene (reference sequence). The length of the CDR3 is 13 residues. With 2 bases removed from V and 1 base from J, the gap between germline ends came to 5 bases. The chain's CDR3 is CASSIKGNTEAFF. In DNA, the CDR3 is TGTGCCAGTAGTATAAAGGGGAACACTGAAGCTTTCTTT.

This chain joins TRBV5-6 and TRBJ1-5; D not certain. The V gene's germline CDR1 is SGHDT and CDR2 YYEEEE. V was clipped by 3 bases and J by 3 bases, with 7 bases between them. The CDR3 contains 13 residues. CDR3 DNA: TGTGCCAGCAGCTACGCCCCCAATCAGCCCCAGCATTTT. It yields the protein CASSYAPNQPQHF.

V gene TRBV6-1 combines with J gene TRBJ1-1; weak D call: TRBD1 (5 bases). This CDR3 is built from 14 residues. V lost 1 base to trimming and J lost 1 base, with 7 bases between them. CDR1 MNHNS and CDR2 SASEGT come from the germline V gene. The CDR3 reads CASSEGQSNTEAFF. The CDR3, as DNA: TGTGCCAGCAGTGAAGGACAGTCGAACACTGAAGCTTTCTTT.

The CDR3 coding sequence is TGTGCCAGCAGTGTAGATAGAGGCAGAGATACGCAGTATTTT. It translates to CASSVDRGRDTQYF. V is TRBV2 and J is TRBJ2-3; D call uncertain. CDR1 SNHLY and CDR2 FYNNEI come from the germline V gene. The ends were cut back, 4 bases at V and 5 bases at J, with 13 bases in the middle. The CDR3 has 14 residues.

The rearrangement uses TRBV2 and TRBJ2-2; 10 nucleotides line up with TRBD1. CDR1 and CDR2 (germline): SNHLY, FYNNEI. The CDR3 totals 14 residues. V was clipped by 4 bases and J by 8 bases; unmatched bases: 4. CDR3: CASSVRDRGGELFF. In DNA form, the CDR3 reads TGTGCCAGCAGTGTCCGGGACAGGGGTGGGGAGCTGTTTTTT.

The rearrangement uses TRBV2 and TRBJ2-7; TRBD1 or TRBD2 may be the D gene (5 bases each). The length of the CDR3 is 13 residues. Germline V gene data show CDR1 as SNHLY and CDR2 as FYNNEI. The ends were cut back, 10 bases at V and 2 bases at J, with 15 bases in the middle. CDR3 nucleotides: TGTGCCAACAGCCAGGGAGCTCCCTACGAGCAGTACTTC. Amino acids: CANSQGAPYEQYF.

V and J are TRBV7-9 and TRBJ2-2; 10 nucleotides align to TRBD2. This CDR3 is 17 amino acids long. Germline V gene lookup returns CDR1 SEHNR and CDR2 FQNEAQ (reference sequence). V shed 1 base and J 5 bases; nucleotides not matched to a gene: 7. The CDR3 coding sequence is TGTGCCAGCAGCTTAGATCTAGCGGGAGAAGGAACCGGGGAGCTGTTTTTT. Protein product: CASSLDLAGEGTGELFF.

The chain has TRBV6-6 and TRBJ2-5, with unresolved D. Trimming removed 5 bases at V and 5 bases at J, with 12 bases between. CDR3 length: 13 amino acids. CDR1 and CDR2 from the germline V gene are MNHNY and SVGAGI (reference sequence). The CDR3 protein is CASSQLQWETQYF. Written as DNA, the CDR3 is TGTGCCAGCAGTCAGTTACAGTGGGAGACCCAGTACTTC.

The J gene is TRBJ1-5, the V gene TRBV18; a possible D gene is TRBD1 (5 bases). V gave up 6 bases and J gave up 5 bases, with 20 bases separating them. Germline values: CDR1 KGHSH, CDR2 LQKENI. This CDR3 has 16 residues. Written as DNA, the CDR3 is TGTGCCAGCTCCCGAGGCACCGTGACAGTCTATCAGCCCCAGCATTTT. Amino acids: CASSRGTVTVYQPQHF.

The chain joins TRBV28 to TRBJ2-3; D is undetermined. With 3 bases removed from V and 5 bases from J, the gap between germline ends came to 12 bases. This CDR3 has 14 residues. Per the germline V gene, CDR1 is MDHEN and CDR2 is SYDVKM. This chain's CDR3 is CASSFSGPGDTQYF. CDR3 DNA sequence: TGTGCCAGCAGTTTTAGTGGCCCAGGAGATACGCAGTATTTT.

The rearrangement uses TRBV19 and TRBJ2-4; TRBD1 matches at 8 bases. The CDR3 extends over 17 amino acids. The ends lost 4 bases at V and 0 bases at J; junction bases unmatched: 8. The germline CDR1 and CDR2 sequences are LNHDA and SQIVND (reference sequence). The DNA for the CDR3 is TGTGCCAGTAGTAAAATTTCGGACAGGGAAGCCAAAAACATTCAGTACTTC. This codes for CASSKISDREAKNIQYF.

J is TRBJ1-2 and V is TRBV4-2, with TRBD1 matching 10 bases. The trim removed 4 bases at V and 4 bases at J, leaving 6 bases unmatched. Germline lookup yields CDR1 LGHNA and CDR2 YNFKEQ. The length of the CDR3 is 15 residues. The CDR3 DNA follows: TGTGCCAGCAGCCGCGGACAGGGGGAGGCCTATGGCTACACCTTC. This gives the protein CASSRGQGEAYGYTF.

J is TRBJ2-5 and V is TRBV10-3; 8 bases map to TRBD2. The germline CDR1 and CDR2 sequences are ENHRY and SYGVKD. There are 14 residues in the CDR3. V gave up 4 bases and J gave up 3 bases; unmatched junction bases: 4. In DNA form, the CDR3 reads TGTGCCATCAGTGTTAGCGGGAACGAAGAGACCCAGTACTTC. Protein: CAISVSGNEETQYF.

The chain has TRBV28 and TRBJ2-7; D possibly corresponds to TRBD1 (6 bases). The CDR3 spans 14 residues. V was shortened by 2 bases and J by 0 bases, with 8 bases between the two germline ends. Germline lookup yields CDR1 MDHEN and CDR2 SYDVKM. CDR3 coding DNA: TGTGCCAGCAGTTTAAGGGACAACTCCTACGAGCAGTACTTC. Translation gives CASSLRDNSYEQYF.

The chain employs TRBV29-1 and TRBJ2-1, with D possibly matching TRBD1 (5 bases). V was trimmed by 6 bases and J by 8 bases, leaving 14 bases between them. The CDR3 runs to 12 residues. The germline CDR1 and CDR2 sequences are SQVTM and ANQGSEA. As DNA, the CDR3 is TGCAGCGTCGGTCAGGGTGGCGATGAGCAGTTCTTC. It encodes CSVGQGGDEQFF.

V gene TRBV27 combines with J gene TRBJ2-6, with D perhaps TRBD1 (5 bases). The CDR3 has 15 amino acids. V lost 8 bases and J 4 bases, leaving 15 bases between the germline ends. Germline V gene lookup returns CDR1 MNHEY and CDR2 SMNVEV (reference sequence). The CDR3, as DNA: TGTGCCAGCGGCCGGCAGGGATCCGGGGCCAACGTCCTGACTTTC. It encodes CASGRQGSGANVLTF.

This clone was seen only once. The V call is TRBV29-1, the J call TRBJ1-5; D gene ambiguous. The V gene's germline CDR1 is SQVTM and CDR2 ANQGSEA. The CDR3 extends over 12 amino acids. Trimming removed 4 bases at V and 0 bases at J, with 4 bases between. CDR3 bases: TGCAGCGTTGTAGATAGCAATCAGCCCCAGCATTTT. It specifies CSVVDSNQPQHF.

The chain joins TRBV10-2 to TRBJ1-2; 8 bases match TRBD1. The CDR3 is 13 amino acids. Per germline, CDR1 WSHSY and CDR2 SAAADI. V shed 8 bases and J 7 bases; nucleotides not matched to a gene: 9. Here the CDR3 reads CASLNRDRSGYTF. The CDR3 DNA follows: TGCGCCAGCCTAAACCGGGACAGGAGTGGCTACACCTTC.

The table lists this clone with a few counts. The chain has TRBV11-3 and TRBJ2-2, with TRBD2 as a possible D gene (5 bases). The germline V and J ends were trimmed by 4 bases and 7 bases, with 19 bases remaining between them. CDR1 and CDR2 (germline): SGHNT, YENEEA. The CDR3 runs 16 residues. The CDR3 region has the DNA TGTGCCAGCAGCTCACGAGGGAGCCCATTTGGCGGGGAGCTGTTTTTT. Translation: CASSSRGSPFGGELFF.

This chain connects TRBV7-9 to TRBJ1-1; D remains unclear. The CDR3 is 13 amino acids. The V end was cut by 5 bases, the J end by 1 base, with 8 bases between. Germline CDR1 is SEHNR and CDR2 is FQNEAQ (reference sequence). CDR3 protein: CASSTTQNTEAFF. The CDR3 nucleotides read TGTGCCAGCAGCACGACACAGAACACTGAAGCTTTCTTT.

This clone has a single count. The chain links TRBV28 to TRBJ1-2; D perhaps matches TRBD1 (6 bases). CDR1 is MDHEN, CDR2 SYDVKM, per germline. Trimming pared 5 bases from V and 6 bases from J, leaving 16 bases between. CDR3 length: 14 residues. The DNA of the CDR3 is TGTGCCAGCAGTATAAATCAGGGGATCAATGGCTACACCTTC. This gives the protein CASSINQGINGYTF.

The chain has TRBV11-1 and TRBJ2-1; 7 bases map to TRBD2. Germline values: CDR1 SGHAT, CDR2 FQDESV (reference sequence). CDR3 length: 15 amino acids. The V segment lost 4 bases and the J segment 2 bases; nucleotides outside the gene matches: 5. The CDR3 loop is CASSSGLPTYNEQFF. The CDR3 DNA reads as TGTGCCAGCAGCTCGGGACTACCGACCTACAATGAGCAGTTCTTC.

This chain links TRBV29-1 with TRBJ2-3, with no clear D. Per germline, CDR1 SQVTM and CDR2 ANQGSEA. The CDR3 extends over 12 amino acids. Deletions cut 4 bases from V and 3 bases from J, with 8 bases between. CDR3 DNA sequence: TGCAGCGTTGGTATACAAACAGATACGCAGTATTTT. Amino acids: CSVGIQTDTQYF.